This T cell receptor (beta chain) stems from a study of blood T cells in healthy people across ages. The CDR3 extends over 13 amino acids. Germline CDR1 LGHNA, CDR2 YNFKEQ. The germline V and J ends were trimmed by 1 base and 2 bases, with 5 bases remaining between them. Primers used in a second PCR of roughly 7 to 12 cycles were a sample-barcoded 5' primer and a J-beta primer mix. TCRdb called the 5' RACE reads again in MiXCR, with one record for every CDR3 protein. The sample holds roughly 550,000 distinct CDR3 sequences, 24% seen once. This clonotype was counted at least ten times. The data also belong to a second study, concerning T cells of mothers and their children. That work contributes: Material was donated by three healthy Caucasian mothers and their six children. Overlap measured in related mother-child pairs was slightly, non-significantly higher than in unrelated pairs.

The chain uses TRBV4-2 and TRBJ2-5; D gene unclear. Sequencing used blood. The TCR sequence derives from a boy between 5 and 17 years old in good health. The CDR3: CASSQGKQETQYF. In nucleotides, the CDR3 is TGTGCCAGCAGCCAAGGGAAGCAAGAGACCCAGTACTTC.